This TCR beta chain was documented in a study of lymphopenia after photon versus proton radiotherapy (dated by TCRdb to between 2017 and 2020). For the study in its entirety: Photon and proton radiation therapy were compared by the study for their immunological effects in patients with gastrointestinal tumors who developed high-grade lymphopenia. The cohort included under 25 patients with gastrointestinal tumors who developed lymphopenia after receiving either photon or proton therapy. The study was designed to characterize how the impact on the immune system differs between the two radiation modalities. What the authors observed across the whole study: After the lymphocyte count nadir, photon-treated repertoires showed oligoclonal expansion, especially of CD8+ Temra cells, which drove the drop in diversity. The survival association was assessed only in patients who died, and the authors presented better survival with proton therapy as a possibility rather than a demonstrated result. Relative stability during treatment was observed in proton-treated patients, whereas loss of naive T cells and TCR diversity and gain of effector/memory populations were observed in photon-treated patients. Across the cohort, among patients who died, a greater drop in TCR diversity after the nadir was inversely correlated with overall survival time.

The germline V gene encodes CDR1 LNHDA and CDR2 SQIVND (reference sequence). Relative to germline, V is missing 6 bases and J is missing 3 bases, with 5 bases of the junction outside any gene match. The CDR3 goes from the cysteine to the phenylalanine over 15 residues. Just the 45-base CDR3 DNA is kept, in frame starting at base 1. Concerning this clone itself: Its antigen is unknown. The sample holds no much larger clone one base away, and base qualities are not on file.

The library came from the immunoSEQ multiplex PCR assay. Alongside multiparametric flow cytometry, deep sequencing of rearranged TCR beta loci was used to profile the T cell repertoires. This immuneACCESS table, as held by TCRdb, lists in-frame sequences with V and J called but not all clones. Of the missing ones, under half trace to an unresolved V gene in checked studies; the others have no known cause. The sample data list tens of thousands of clones, and about 85% of these were observed just once. The top ten constitute under 25% of the sample. The starting material was peripheral blood, obtained from a patient treated with proton-based radiotherapy. Recombination joined TRBV19 with TRBJ2-2, with 9 bases in between that match TRBD1. The receptor was isolated from a woman in her 70s with pancreatic cancer. The CDR3 sequence is CASSERTGDTGELFF. The nucleotides are TGTGCCAGTAGCGAAAGGACAGGGGACACCGGGGAGCTGTTTTTT.